This T cell receptor (beta chain) was documented in a study of blood T cell repertoires in COVID-19. Only in-frame clones appear in the TCRdb table, and some are missing; sequencing was by immunoSEQ multiplex PCR. The table has 90,000 to 150,000 clones, around 81% seen once. The sequenced sample was peripheral blood. The sequence came from a human donor in a cohort sampled during active COVID-19.

This CDR3 is CASSQVPSGGAYEQYF. The CDR3 DNA sequence: TGTGCCAGCAGCCAAGTACCTAGCGGGGGGGCCTACGAGCAGTACTTC. The chain uses TRBV3-1 (or the pseudogene TRBV3-2) and TRBJ2-7; 12 bases are shared with TRBD2. CDR3 size: 16 residues. The V segment lost 1 base and the J segment 2 bases; nucleotides outside the gene matches: 3. Germline V gene data show CDR1 as LGHDT and CDR2 as YNNKEL (reference sequence).